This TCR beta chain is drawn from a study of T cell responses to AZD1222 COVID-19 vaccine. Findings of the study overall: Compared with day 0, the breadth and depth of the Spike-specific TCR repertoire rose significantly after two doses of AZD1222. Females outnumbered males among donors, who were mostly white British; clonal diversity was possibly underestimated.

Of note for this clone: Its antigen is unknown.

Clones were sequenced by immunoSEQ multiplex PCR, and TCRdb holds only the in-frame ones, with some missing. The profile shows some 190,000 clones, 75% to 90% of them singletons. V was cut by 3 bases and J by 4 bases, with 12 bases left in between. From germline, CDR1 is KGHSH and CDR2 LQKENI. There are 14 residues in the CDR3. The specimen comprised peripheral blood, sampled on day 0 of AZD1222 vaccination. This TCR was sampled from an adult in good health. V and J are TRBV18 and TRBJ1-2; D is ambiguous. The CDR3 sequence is CASSPIGLGYGYTF. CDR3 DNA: TGTGCCAGCTCACCCATAGGGCTCGGCTATGGCTACACCTTC.